Below are 25 T cell receptor beta chains sequenced from a single sample in a study of CD8 T cells in ankylosing spondylitis. In TCRdb, the 5' RACE reads were re-called with MiXCR into one record per CDR3 protein. The table shows around 150,000 distinct CDR3 sequences, with 5.5% to 7.5% occurring only once. The sample was blood, either unsorted or a sorted T cell fraction (not recorded which). These receptors came from a female donor with ankylosing spondylitis or in good health (not recorded which).

In this sample, this clonotype turned up many times. The CDR3, as DNA: TGTGCCAGCGGCTCTACGGATACGCAGTATTTT. The encoded protein is CASGSTDTQYF. The chain combines TRBV27 with TRBJ2-3; D uncertain. The CDR3 sequence is 11 residues long. Germline V gene sequence: CDR1 MNHEY, CDR2 SMNVEV (reference sequence). The germline V and J ends were trimmed by 8 bases and 6 bases, with 9 bases remaining between them.

This clonotype was counted ten times or more. The genes are TRBV6-4 and TRBJ1-3; unclear D gene. The CDR3 has 15 residues. Trimming pared 4 bases from V and 4 bases from J, leaving 14 bases between. Germline loops: CDR1 MRHNA, CDR2 SNTAGT. The CDR3 coding sequence is TGTGCCAGCAGTGTGAATTGGGAACCGGGAAACACCATATATTTT. Encoded protein: CASSVNWEPGNTIYF.

The chain carries TRBV29-1 and TRBJ2-7; D uncertain. CDR3 length: 12 amino acids. Germline lookup yields CDR1 SQVTM and CDR2 ANQGSEA. V was cut by 3 bases and J by 7 bases, with 13 bases left in between. CDR3 sequence: CSVDGISDEQYF. The CDR3, as DNA: TGCAGCGTTGATGGCATATCCGATGAGCAGTACTTC.

The table lists this clonotype with a few counts. This chain links TRBV14 with TRBJ2-7; 10 bases align to TRBD1. Trimming cost V 0 bases and J 2 bases; bases outside gene matches: 4. This CDR3 region has 16 residues. Germline V gene data show CDR1 as SGHDN and CDR2 as FVKESK. The CDR3 is CASSQDWDRGAYEQYF. The CDR3 bases are TGTGCCAGCAGCCAAGATTGGGACAGGGGAGCCTACGAGCAGTACTTC.

The table lists this clonotype with many counts. The chain joins TRBV27 to TRBJ2-7; D is unresolved. Trimming took off 6 bases at V and 0 bases at J, with 12 bases between the two ends. CDR1 is MNHEY, CDR2 SMNVEV, per germline (reference sequence). This CDR3 has 14 amino acids. As DNA, the CDR3 is TGTGCCAGCAGAGCCAGGTGGAGCTCCTACGAGCAGTACTTC. Encoded protein: CASRARWSSYEQYF.

This clonotype was found many times. The chain is built from TRBV7-9 and TRBJ2-5; D remains unclear. The germline V gene encodes CDR1 SEHNR and CDR2 FQNEAQ (reference sequence). This CDR3 has 13 amino acids. V was trimmed by 1 base and J by 3 bases, leaving 6 bases between them. The CDR3 nucleotides are TGTGCCAGCAGCTTAGATGCGGAAGAGACCCAGTACTTC. This gives the protein CASSLDAEETQYF.

In this sample, this clonotype turned up many times. The chain is built from TRBV20-1 and TRBJ2-6, with D perhaps TRBD1 (5 bases). Per germline, CDR1 DFQATT and CDR2 SNEGSKA (reference sequence). Trimming shortened V by 6 bases and J by 1 base, and 10 bases separated the two germline ends. The CDR3 sequence is 14 residues long. The CDR3 coding sequence is TGCAGTGCGAGACAGCCTTCTGGGGCCAACGTCCTGACTTTC. This encodes CSARQPSGANVLTF.

This clonotype was observed at least ten times. The chain carries TRBV5-8 and TRBJ1-5, with D tentatively TRBD1 (6 bases). The CDR3 totals 13 residues. Trimming took 2 bases from V and 6 from J, leaving 9 bases between them. CDR1 and CDR2 (germline): SGHTS, YDEGEE. CDR3 sequence reads: CASSLEQGQPQHF. The CDR3 nucleotides are TGTGCCAGCAGCTTAGAACAGGGTCAGCCCCAGCATTTT.

In this sample, this clonotype turned up many times. The rearrangement uses TRBV9 and TRBJ1-1, with 7 bases identical to TRBD1. The V segment lost 3 bases and the J segment 12 bases; nucleotides outside the gene matches: 14. Germline V gene sequence: CDR1 SGDLS, CDR2 YYNGEE. The CDR3 runs 14 residues. For the CDR3, the DNA is TGTGCCAGCAGCGACGTTAACGGGGACAGCGGGCCTTTCTTT. Its protein is CASSDVNGDSGPFF.

This clonotype was counted at least ten times. The V and J genes are TRBV6-2 or TRBV6-3 and TRBJ2-1, with 7 bases aligning to TRBD1. The germline CDR1 and CDR2 sequences are MNHEY and SVGEGT. This CDR3 spans 14 amino acids. V lost 4 bases and J lost 5; bases outside the gene matches: 5. CDR3 DNA sequence: TGTGCCAGCAGTTCCCGGGACAGAAACAATGAGCAGTTCTTC. It specifies CASSSRDRNNEQFF.

The rearrangement uses TRBV5-1 and TRBJ1-1; 8 bases are shared with TRBD1. The CDR3 has 16 residues. With V trimmed by 0 bases and J by 5 bases, 9 bases remained unmatched. Germline CDR1 SGHRS, CDR2 YFSETQ. CDR3 amino acids: CASSLALQTGGTEAFF. In DNA form, the CDR3 reads TGCGCCAGCAGCTTGGCCCTACAAACAGGGGGGACTGAAGCTTTCTTT.

This clonotype occurred many times. This sequence joins TRBV7-9 and TRBJ1-3, with D uncertain. CDR1 is SEHNR, CDR2 FQNEAQ, per germline (reference sequence). Trimming stripped 1 base from V and 0 bases from J, with 7 bases between. CDR3 length: 15 amino acids. The CDR3 spells CASSLGRNSGNTIYF. The DNA for the CDR3 is TGTGCCAGCAGCTTAGGGCGGAACTCTGGAAACACCATATATTTT.

This clonotype was seen repeatedly, ten times or more. In DNA, the CDR3 is TGCGCCAGCAGCTTGAAGGACAGCACAGATACGCAGTATTTT. As protein: CASSLKDSTDTQYF. The chain recombines TRBV5-1 with TRBJ2-3, with unresolved D. Germline CDR1 reads SGHRS; CDR2 reads YFSETQ. The V and J ends lost 1 base and 0 bases respectively, with 6 bases between them. This CDR3 contains 14 residues.

This clonotype has a count of ten or more. V is TRBV12-3 or TRBV12-4 and J is TRBJ1-4; D unclear. This CDR3 is 14 amino acids long. Deletions cut 6 bases from V and 0 bases from J, with 8 bases between. In DNA, the CDR3 is TGTGCCAGCAGAGGCCCTTCAACTAATGAAAAACTGTTTTTT. As protein: CASRGPSTNEKLFF.

This clonotype came up a few times. The chain employs TRBV18 and TRBJ1-4; 7 bases agree with TRBD1. Germline-derived CDR1 and CDR2 are KGHSH and LQKENI. The CDR3 has 15 residues. J was trimmed by 6 bases and V by 5 bases; bases with no gene match: 9. In nucleotides, the CDR3 is TGTGCCAGCTCAGCCTGGACAGGCGAGGATGAAAAACTGTTTTTT. Residues: CASSAWTGEDEKLFF.

This clonotype was observed at least ten times. The chain employs TRBV6-1 and TRBJ2-7, with 9 nucleotides matching TRBD1. J was trimmed by 5 bases and V by 4 bases; bases with no gene match: 9. CDR3 length equals 15 residues. The germline CDR1 and CDR2 sequences are MNHNS and SASEGT. The CDR3 spells CASSATPDRGHEQYF. The CDR3 DNA reads TGTGCCAGCAGTGCAACCCCGGACAGGGGTCACGAGCAGTACTTC.

At least ten counts were recorded for this clonotype. The chain has TRBV29-1 and TRBJ2-3; D is perhaps TRBD1 or TRBD2 (5 bases each). Per the germline V gene, CDR1 is SQVTM and CDR2 is ANQGSEA. The CDR3 extends over 14 amino acids. The CDR3 coding sequence is TGCAGTTCCCTGGGGGATACGGGCACAGATACGCAGTATTTT. Protein product: CSSLGDTGTDTQYF.

This chain joins TRBV18 and TRBJ1-1, with D unclear. Germline V gene lookup returns CDR1 KGHSH and CDR2 LQKENI. The V end lost 0 bases, the J end lost 5 bases, and 13 bases lay between the germline ends. CDR3 length: 15 residues. CDR3 DNA: TGTGCCAGCTCACCACCCCGTGGAGGGCCGACTGAAGCTTTCTTT. Translated: CASSPPRGGPTEAFF.

This clonotype was counted many times. The chain recombines TRBV20-1 with TRBJ2-7; D may match TRBD1 or TRBD2 (6 bases each). CDR3 length equals 13 residues. V was shortened by 7 bases and J by 2 bases, with 15 bases between the two germline ends. The germline V gene has CDR1 DFQATT and CDR2 SNEGSKA (reference sequence). CDR3 sequence (DNA): TGCAGTGTCGGAGGGGGGTCAACCTACGAGCAGTACTTC. Translation gives CSVGGGSTYEQYF.

Only a few counts were recorded for this clonotype. Given a much more abundant clone one base away, this may be a read error. V usage is TRBV27 and J usage is TRBJ1-5; 11 positions agree with TRBD1. Germline CDR1 MNHEY, CDR2 SMNVEV (reference sequence). The CDR3 loop spans 15 amino acids. The V segment lost 0 bases and the J segment 15 bases; nucleotides outside the gene matches: 10. CDR3 sequence: CASSLSAGQGAFRHF. The CDR3 region has the DNA TGTGCCAGCAGTTTATCCGCCGGACAGGGGGCATTTAGGCATTTT.

This clonotype came up many times. This sequence joins TRBV6-2 or TRBV6-3 and TRBJ1-1; D gene uncertain. This CDR3 has 15 amino acids. Germline assignment: CDR1 MNHEY and CDR2 SVGEGT. Trimming pared 6 bases from V and 4 bases from J, leaving 18 bases between. The CDR3, as DNA: TGTGCCAGCAGAGCCCTGAGCCGACGGTCCACTGAAGCTTTCTTT. Protein: CASRALSRRSTEAFF.

At least ten counts were recorded for this clonotype. The rearrangement joins TRBV5-1 to TRBJ2-2, with TRBD1 matching over 8 bases. The V gene end was trimmed by 1 base and the J gene end by 6 bases; junction bases not matched to a gene: 5. The length of the CDR3 is 15 residues. Germline V gives CDR1 SGHRS, CDR2 YFSETQ. CDR3 nucleotides: TGCGCCAGCAGCTTGCTTCAGGGGGCTGCCGGGGAGCTGTTTTTT. It specifies CASSLLQGAAGELFF.

This clonotype was observed at least ten times. The J gene is TRBJ2-7, the V gene TRBV5-1; 10 bases are shared with TRBD2. CDR1 is SGHRS and CDR2 is YFSETQ in the germline V gene. J gave up 3 bases and V 1 base, and 4 bases lay outside the gene matches. This CDR3 region has 15 residues. CDR3 in amino acids: CASSLRLAGSYEQYF. DNA of the CDR3: TGCGCCAGCAGCTTGAGACTAGCGGGCAGCTACGAGCAGTACTTC.

This clonotype has at least ten counts. The chain has TRBV20-1 and TRBJ1-6; D is possibly TRBD1 (6 bases). V was clipped by 0 bases and J by 3 bases, with 12 bases between them. The V gene's germline CDR1 is DFQATT and CDR2 SNEGSKA (reference sequence). CDR3 length equals 16 residues. The CDR3 coding sequence is TGCAGTGCTAGAGATCTCACAGGGAACTATAATTCACCCCTCCACTTT. Protein: CSARDLTGNYNSPLHF.

In its sample, this clonotype was seen many times. The V and J genes are TRBV27 and TRBJ1-2; D is unclear. This CDR3 is 14 amino acids long. Trimming left V 4 bases short and J 1 base short, with 10 bases between. CDR1 MNHEY and CDR2 SMNVEV come from the germline V gene (reference sequence). The CDR3 nucleotides read TGTGCCAGCAGTTACAGCTACGGTAACTATGGCTACACCTTC. Its translation is CASSYSYGNYGYTF.